The 10 T cell receptor beta chains reported below all come from one sample, sequenced in a study of blood T cell repertoires in COVID-19. Clones were sequenced by immunoSEQ multiplex PCR, and TCRdb holds only the in-frame ones, with some missing. The sample carries roughly 360,000 clones, over 80% recorded once. The sample consisted of PBMCs or T cells enriched from blood (not recorded which). Receptors were obtained from a woman aged 45-60 years who had recovered from COVID-19.

The chain couples TRBV5-5 to TRBJ1-2, with D hard to call. The CDR3 has 12 amino acids. The germline V and J ends were trimmed by 7 bases and 8 bases, with 15 bases remaining between them. Germline V gives CDR1 SGHKS, CDR2 YYEKEE (reference sequence). The CDR3 DNA reads as TGTGCCAGCTCCCAGGATCGCTTAGGCTACACCTTC. Translated: CASSQDRLGYTF.

This clone was seen once. The genes are TRBV7-2 and TRBJ1-1; D perhaps matches TRBD1 (5 bases). The CDR3 sequence is 14 residues long. V was shortened by 4 bases and J by 8 bases, with 17 bases between the two germline ends. Germline V gene data show CDR1 as SGHTA and CDR2 as FQGNSA. CDR3 residues: CASSSSGGVTEAFF. The CDR3, as DNA: TGTGCCAGCAGCTCCTCGGGGGGAGTCACCGAAGCTTTCTTT.

The V gene is TRBV19, the J gene TRBJ1-1; perhaps TRBD1 as D (5 bases). V lost 5 bases to trimming and J lost 0 bases, with 25 bases between them. This CDR3 has 19 residues. From germline, CDR1 is LNHDA and CDR2 SQIVND (reference sequence). Here the CDR3 DNA reads TGTGCCAGTAGTTCGGGGGGTCGGGCGCGCATCTACCTGAACACTGAAGCTTTCTTT. It translates to CASSSGGRARIYLNTEAFF.

A word on this clone: Other nucleotide sequences from this sample produce the same CDR3. DNA of the CDR3: TGTGCCAGCAGTTACTCTACAGGGGGAGGCTACACCTTC. It specifies CASSYSTGGGYTF. V usage is TRBV6-5 and J usage is TRBJ1-2; TRBD1 agrees at 8 bases. From germline, CDR1 is MNHEY and CDR2 SVGAGI. This CDR3 spans 13 amino acids. V shed 0 bases, J shed 8 bases, and the junction held 2 bases outside the gene matches.

The rearrangement uses TRBV7-2 and TRBJ1-3, with D maybe TRBD1 (6 bases). CDR1 is SGHTA, CDR2 FQGNSA, per germline. CDR3 length: 17 amino acids. V was clipped by 4 bases and J by 4 bases, with 20 bases between them. CDR3 DNA: TGTGCCAGCAGCTCCCGTCCTCAGGGGACGACCGGAAACACCATATATTTT. Translating gives CASSSRPQGTTGNTIYF.

This chain connects TRBV27 to TRBJ1-2; 9 nucleotides match TRBD1. Germline V lookup: CDR1 MNHEY, CDR2 SMNVEV (reference sequence). The CDR3 runs 13 residues. The ends lost 6 bases at V and 5 bases at J; junction bases unmatched: 4. This CDR3 is CASRSGQGYGYTF. CDR3 DNA: TGTGCCAGCAGATCTGGACAGGGGTATGGCTACACCTTC.

In its sample, this clone was seen once. The rearrangement links TRBV3-1 (or the pseudogene TRBV3-2) to TRBJ1-1; D uncertain. Trimming removed 4 bases at V and 6 bases at J, with 18 bases between. The CDR3 totals 15 residues. CDR1 LGHDT and CDR2 YNNKEL come from the germline V gene (reference sequence). The CDR3 spells CASSPLRSGVPEAFF. In DNA, the CDR3 is TGTGCCAGCAGCCCCCTCCGGTCCGGAGTCCCTGAAGCTTTCTTT.

V and J are TRBV6-1 and TRBJ1-5; 7 bases are a match to TRBD1. Germline assignment: CDR1 MNHNS and CDR2 SASEGT. J was trimmed by 0 bases and V by 3 bases; bases with no gene match: 2. This CDR3 has 15 residues. The CDR3, as DNA: TGTGCCAGCAGTGACGGGACAGTTAGCAATCAGCCCCAGCATTTT. It translates to CASSDGTVSNQPQHF.

The V call is TRBV5-1, the J call TRBJ1-5; 10 bases map to TRBD1. CDR3 size: 15 residues. The germline V gene encodes CDR1 SGHRS and CDR2 YFSETQ. V lost 3 bases, J lost 7 bases, and 7 bases stayed unmatched. This chain's CDR3 is CASSYDGTGVQPQHF. The CDR3 nucleotides are TGCGCCAGCAGCTATGACGGGACAGGGGTACAGCCCCAGCATTTT.

The gene calls are TRBV7-9 and TRBJ2-7; D is perhaps TRBD1 (5 bases). CDR3 length: 16 residues. V was cut by 4 bases and J by 7 bases, with 23 bases left in between. Per the germline V gene, CDR1 is SEHNR and CDR2 is FQNEAQ (reference sequence). CDR3 sequence (DNA): TGTGCCAGCAGCTGGTCCCCGTTTGACAGCCGCATTGAGCAGTACTTC. Its protein product is CASSWSPFDSRIEQYF.